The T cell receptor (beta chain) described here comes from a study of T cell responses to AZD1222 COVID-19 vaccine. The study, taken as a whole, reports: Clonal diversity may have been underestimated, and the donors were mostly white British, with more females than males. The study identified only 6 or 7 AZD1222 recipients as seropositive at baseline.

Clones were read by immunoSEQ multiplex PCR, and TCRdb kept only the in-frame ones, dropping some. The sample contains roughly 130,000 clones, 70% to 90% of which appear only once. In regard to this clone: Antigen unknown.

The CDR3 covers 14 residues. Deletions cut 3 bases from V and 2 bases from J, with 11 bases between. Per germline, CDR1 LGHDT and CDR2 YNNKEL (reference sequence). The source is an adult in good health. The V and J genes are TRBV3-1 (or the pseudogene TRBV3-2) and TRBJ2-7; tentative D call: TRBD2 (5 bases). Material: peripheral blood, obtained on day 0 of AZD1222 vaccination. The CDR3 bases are TGTGCCAGCAGCCAGGGCAGGAGGACCTACGAGCAGTACTTC. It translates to CASSQGRRTYEQYF.